The rows below give T cell receptor beta chains drawn from one sample of a study of blood T cell repertoires in COVID-19. TCRdb's copy holds only in-frame clones and misses some; the assay was immunoSEQ multiplex PCR. This sample carries some 170,000 clones, approximately 84% of them seen once, and the ten largest clones take approximately 1.1%. Sequencing input: peripheral blood. The receptor source for this set is a man between 40 and 49 years old with acute or convalescent COVID-19. Both conserved end residues are part of each CDR3. A D gene is named only where the DNA matches it firmly. Not every row has a clone size; where given, it reads once, few, many or a size class.

-	-	TRBV2	TRBJ2-2	TGTGCCAGCAGTGAGTGGACATTGAACACCGGGGAGCTGTTTTTT	CASSEWTLNTGELFF
-	-	TRBV28	TRBJ1-2	TGTGCCAGCAGTTTAAGGGGGACGGGCTGGGGAGGCTACACCTTC	CASSLRGTGWGGYTF
-	few	TRBV5-1	TRBJ1-2	TGCGCCAGCAGCTTGGCAGATAACTATGGCTACACCTTC	CASSLADNYGYTF
-	-	TRBV18	TRBJ1-1	TGTGCCAGCTCACCTAATCAGGGGAACACTGAAGCTTTCTTT	CASSPNQGNTEAFF
-	once	TRBV7-2	TRBJ2-1	TGTGCCAGCAGCCCCCTCGGAAGCGGTTACAATGAGCAGTTCTTC	CASSPLGSGYNEQFF
TRBD2	-	TRBV2	TRBJ2-3	TGTGCCAGCAGCGGGGGGGGGACAGATACGCAGTATTTT	CASSGGGTDTQYF
TRBD1	few	TRBV6-5	TRBJ1-2	TGTGCCAGCAACAGGGGTTATTGGCGGGGCTACACCTTC	CASNRGYWRGYTF
-	-	TRBV6-1	TRBJ1-1	TGTGCCAGCAGTGAAATAAAGAACACTGAAGCTTTCTTT	CASSEIKNTEAFF
TRBD1	-	TRBV9	TRBJ2-3	TGTGCCAGCAGCGAGACAGGGAGCACAGATACGCAGTATTTT	CASSETGSTDTQYF
-	-	TRBV19	TRBJ1-1	TGTGCCAGTAGTATACGGGAGGTAGGACTGAACACTGAAGCTTTCTTT	CASSIREVGLNTEAFF
-	-	TRBV21-1	TRBJ1-3	TGTGCCAGCAGCAAACTACCTTTATCTGGAAACACCATATATTTT	CASSKLPLSGNTIYF
TRBD2	-	TRBV4-1	TRBJ2-1	TGCGCCAGCAGCCAAGGGGGCCGTGGCAGCGGGGCATACAATGAGCAGTTCTTC	CASSQGGRGSGAYNEQFF
-	-	TRBV7-7	TRBJ1-3	TGTGCCAGCAGCTTCATTAGACAGGCGGTAAGGAACACCATATATTTT	CASSFIRQAVRNTIYF
TRBD1	once	TRBV5-1	TRBJ1-1	TGCGCCAGCAGCTCCGGGGCAGGGGGCCAGGGTGAAGCTTTCTTT	CASSSGAGGQGEAFF
-	-	TRBV5-4	TRBJ1-2	TGTGCCAGCTCATCCCCCAGGGCGCCTGGCTACACCTTC	CASSSPRAPGYTF
TRBD2	-	TRBV9	TRBJ2-1	TGTGCCAGCAGCTCAAGTATGGGGACTAGCGGGGAGCAGTTCTTC	CASSSSMGTSGEQFF
-	-	TRBV28	TRBJ1-5	TGTGCCAGCAGTTTACATAGAGACAGGCCCCAGCATTTT	CASSLHRDRPQHF
-	-	TRBV5-1	TRBJ1-2	TGCGCCAGTAGCGTCCAGGGGTATAACTATGGCTACACCTTC	CASSVQGYNYGYTF
-	-	TRBV3-1/TRBV3-2	TRBJ1-3	TGTGCCAGCAGCCGCTCGAGGAGTCAAGGAAACACCATATATTTT	CASSRSRSQGNTIYF
TRBD1	few	TRBV28	TRBJ2-1	TGTGCCAGCAGTACCACGGCCTGGAGGACAGGCGGACTTTACAATGAGCAGTTCTTC	CASSTTAWRTGGLYNEQFF
-	-	TRBV4-3	TRBJ2-2	TGCGCCAGCAGCCAAGATCCCCAGGGGTACACCGGGGAGCTGTTTTTT	CASSQDPQGYTGELFF
-	-	TRBV25-1	TRBJ1-2	TGTGCCAGCAGTGAAATTGGGGGGGGCTATGGCTACACCTTC	CASSEIGGGYGYTF
-	-	TRBV19	TRBJ1-2	TGTGCCAGTAGTATAGGACAAGTCTATGGCTACACCTTC	CASSIGQVYGYTF
TRBD2	-	TRBV7-2	TRBJ2-3	TGTGCCAGCAGCCCCCCGGGACTAGCGGGGGGACTTGATACGCAGTATTTT	CASSPPGLAGGLDTQYF
-	-	TRBV5-1	TRBJ2-7	TGCGCCAGCAGCTTGGGTTCCAGCTCCTACGAGCAGTACTTC	CASSLGSSSYEQYF
TRBD2	once	TRBV13	TRBJ2-1	TGTGCCAGCAGCTCCCGACTAGCCGCGTACAATGAGCAGTTCTTC	CASSSRLAAYNEQFF
TRBD2	-	TRBV6-5	TRBJ2-2	TGTGCCAGCAGACGGAGCGGGGAAGGAGCCGGGGAGCTGTTTTTT	CASRRSGEGAGELFF
-	-	TRBV6-5	TRBJ1-6	TGTGCCAGCAGTTTAGGGGTGAATTCACCCCTCCACTTT	CASSLGVNSPLHF
TRBD2	-	TRBV9	TRBJ2-5	TGTGCCAGCAGCCGACTAGCGGGGGAAGAGACCCAGTACTTC	CASSRLAGEETQYF
TRBD2	-	TRBV3-1/TRBV3-2	TRBJ2-1	TGTGCCAGCAGCCAAGTCGGTAGCGGGGGTGAGCAGTTCTTC	CASSQVGSGGEQFF
-	-	TRBV7-2	TRBJ2-1	TGTGCCAGCAGCTTTGGACCGAGGGATGAGCAGTTCTTC	CASSFGPRDEQFF
-	-	TRBV7-9	TRBJ1-5	TGTGCCAGCAGCTTAGATGGGGAGAATCAGCCCCAGCATTTT	CASSLDGENQPQHF
-	-	TRBV11-2	TRBJ2-7	TGTGCCAGCAGCTGGGGGCGGGGGACCTACGAGCAGTACTTC	CASSWGRGTYEQYF
-	-	TRBV2	TRBJ2-6	TGTGCCAGCAGTGAAGGGCGAGGAACTGGGGCCAACGTCCTGACTTTC	CASSEGRGTGANVLTF